This T cell receptor beta chain derives from a study of shared clonotypes between healthy human individuals. Study-wide context: For every donor, three CD4 naive, three CD4 memory, two CD8 naive and one CD8 memory plates were used.

Into CD45RA+ naive and CD45RA-negative memory subsets, the CD4+ cells were split. Evenly divided among several immunoSEQ plates was the genomic DNA of each subset. The authors' processing: ImmunoSEQ only sent back junction sequences with no quality scores, so filtering was done differently. Only in-frame clones appear in the TCRdb table, and some are missing; sequencing was by immunoSEQ multiplex PCR. V, J and clone size are taken as reported in that table, and D and trimming were inferred from the DNA itself. The sample holds some 630,000 clones; about three quarters are singletons and the top ten take about 1.7%. From germline, CDR1 is SGHNT and CDR2 YYREEE (reference sequence). The CDR3 sequence is 14 residues long. With 4 bases removed from V and 2 bases from J, the gap between germline ends came to 10 bases.

The sequenced sample consisted of memory CD4+ T cells sorted from blood. The subset here: CD45RA-negative fraction. This receptor was obtained from a woman between 25 and 40 years old in good health. The chain uses TRBV5-4 and TRBJ1-5, with D possibly being TRBD1 (5 bases). In DNA, the CDR3 is TGTGCCAGCAGCCGGGGGGGTGGCAATCAGCCCCAGCATTTT. Its protein product is CASSRGGGNQPQHF.